The subject of this entry is one T cell receptor (beta chain). The sample is drawn from a study of blood T cell repertoires in COVID-19. Study background: The study drew acute and convalescent COVID-19 samples from the United States, Italy and Spain. Sources were T cells, B-cell-depleted T cells, or PBMCs; the material itself was cDNA or gDNA.

As handled by the study authors: How many nucleated cells were present was estimated from reference gene primer amplification. Using immunoSEQ multiplex PCR, the repertoire was profiled, and TCRdb retains in-frame clones only, with some absent. The V and J calls and clone size are taken from that table; D and trimming were inferred from the DNA. Of fewer than 350,000 clones listed, about 86% are singletons. The sequence derives from a woman in her fifties or sixties with active or convalescent COVID-19. Sequenced material: peripheral blood.

The CDR3 DNA reads TGTGCCAGCAGCGGGGTGGGGAGTGGAAACACCATATATTTT. This translates into CASSGVGSGNTIYF. V usage is TRBV9 and J usage is TRBJ1-3; D is unresolved. The CDR3 is 14 amino acids. The germline V gene has CDR1 SGDLS and CDR2 YYNGEE. V lost 3 bases, J lost 3 bases, and 10 bases lay in between.